Each of the 20 T cell receptor beta chains below was sequenced from the same sample in a study of blood T cell repertoires in COVID-19. TCRdb keeps only in-frame clones here, not all; method: immunoSEQ multiplex PCR. The sample includes approximately 34,000 clones, more than 80% seen only once; the top ten take 13% to 15%. The sequenced sample was peripheral blood. All receptors come from a woman aged 65 to 85 with acute or convalescent COVID-19.

The gene calls are TRBV18 and TRBJ2-5; D gene uncertain. This CDR3 is 13 amino acids long. Trimming shortened V by 2 bases and J by 2 bases, and 6 bases separated the two germline ends. Germline V gene lookup returns CDR1 KGHSH and CDR2 LQKENI. The CDR3 loop is CASSPSLQETQYF. In DNA form, the CDR3 reads TGTGCCAGCTCACCATCTCTACAAGAGACCCAGTACTTC.

This sequence joins TRBV14 and TRBJ2-7; D unclear. Germline values: CDR1 SGHDN, CDR2 FVKESK. The CDR3 extends over 14 amino acids. Trimming took off 1 base at V and 0 bases at J, with 7 bases between the two ends. CDR3 sequence: CASSQVASSYEQYF. The CDR3 coding sequence is TGTGCCAGCAGCCAAGTGGCTAGCTCCTACGAGCAGTACTTC.

The V and J genes are TRBV6-5 and TRBJ2-1; a possible D gene is TRBD2 (5 bases). V lost 4 bases, J lost 0 bases, and 13 bases lay in between. This CDR3 has 16 amino acids. CDR1 is MNHEY, CDR2 SVGAGI, per germline. The CDR3: CASSFRLGSSYNEQFF. CDR3 sequence (DNA): TGTGCCAGCAGTTTTCGACTGGGGAGCTCCTACAATGAGCAGTTCTTC.

The rearrangement uses TRBV5-1 and TRBJ2-7; 14 positions match TRBD2. This CDR3 spans 16 amino acids. Germline assignment: CDR1 SGHRS and CDR2 YFSETQ. With 5 bases clipped from V and 3 bases from J, the junction kept 7 bases outside the gene matches. DNA of the CDR3: TGCGCCAGCAGTCTTCGACTAGCGGGGGGGCACTACGAGCAGTACTTC. This encodes CASSLRLAGGHYEQYF.

The chain carries TRBV6-5 and TRBJ1-2, with 8 bases identical to TRBD1. The CDR3 runs 15 residues. Germline CDR1 is MNHEY and CDR2 is SVGAGI. V was clipped by 2 bases and J by 5 bases; unmatched bases: 7. The CDR3: CASSYGLQGGYGYTF. In nucleotides, the CDR3 is TGTGCCAGCAGTTACGGTCTACAGGGGGGTTATGGCTACACCTTC.

The rearrangement joins TRBV18 to TRBJ2-2, with TRBD2 matching 10 bases. V lost 0 bases, J lost 6 bases, and 1 base stayed unmatched. The V gene's germline CDR1 is KGHSH and CDR2 LQKENI. This CDR3 is 15 amino acids long. The DNA for the CDR3 is TGTGCCAGCTCACCACCCGGGACTAGCGCCGGGGAGCTGTTTTTT. Amino acid sequence: CASSPPGTSAGELFF.

The chain recombines TRBV12-3 or TRBV12-4 with TRBJ2-5; possible D gene TRBD1, 6 bases. The CDR3 runs 13 residues. The V gene lost 6 bases and the J gene lost 1 base, with 9 bases spanning the gap. In DNA form, the CDR3 reads TGTGCCAGCAGGACAGGAGGCCAAGAGACCCAGTACTTC. It translates to CASRTGGQETQYF.

V and J are TRBV5-6 and TRBJ2-3; the match to TRBD2 covers 10 bases. Germline CDR1 and CDR2: SGHDT and YYEEEE. V shed 2 bases, J shed 3 bases, and the junction held 3 bases outside the gene matches. This CDR3 spans 15 amino acids. Written as DNA, the CDR3 is TGTGCCAGCAGCTTTAGCGGGGGGAATACAGATACGCAGTATTTT. Amino acid sequence: CASSFSGGNTDTQYF.

The chain is built from TRBV20-1 and TRBJ2-1; 13 nucleotides match TRBD2. Trimming at V came to 3 bases and at J to 5 bases, leaving 4 bases not matched to a gene. CDR1 and CDR2 (germline): DFQATT, SNEGSKA (reference sequence). The CDR3 contains 15 residues. DNA for the CDR3: TGCAGTGCTAGTAGACTAGCGGGGGGCCACAATGAGCAGTTCTTC. The encoded protein is CSASRLAGGHNEQFF.

V gene TRBV5-5 combines with J gene TRBJ1-1, with TRBD1 matching 9 bases. J gave up 5 bases and V 2 bases, and 7 bases lay outside the gene matches. The CDR3 sequence is 15 residues long. Per germline, CDR1 SGHKS and CDR2 YYEKEE (reference sequence). The CDR3 protein is CASSFGTGMGTEAFF. The CDR3 DNA sequence: TGTGCCAGCAGCTTCGGGACAGGGATGGGGACTGAAGCTTTCTTT.

The J gene is TRBJ2-7, the V gene TRBV24-1; D gene uncertain. The CDR3 has 13 amino acids. V was trimmed by 2 bases and J by 4 bases, leaving 8 bases between them. Per the germline V gene, CDR1 is KGHDR and CDR2 is SFDVKD. CDR3: CATSDSRSYEQYF. The CDR3 DNA reads as TGTGCCACCAGTGATTCGAGAAGTTACGAGCAGTACTTC.

This clone was counted once. The V call is TRBV6-1, the J call TRBJ2-1, with D hard to call. CDR3 size: 16 residues. CDR1 is MNHNS and CDR2 is SASEGT in the germline V gene. The V and J ends lost 4 bases and 0 bases respectively, with 13 bases between them. The CDR3 coding sequence is TGTGCCAGCAGTGCATCTCCCTGGAGCTCCTACAATGAGCAGTTCTTC. It specifies CASSASPWSSYNEQFF.

This chain connects TRBV3-1 (or the pseudogene TRBV3-2) to TRBJ2-7; weak D call: TRBD1 (5 bases). This CDR3 region has 12 residues. Germline V gene sequence: CDR1 LGHDT, CDR2 YNNKEL (reference sequence). Trimming removed 2 bases at V and 6 bases at J, with 8 bases between. CDR3 nucleotide sequence: TGTGCCAGCAGCCAATTGGGGCGCGAGCAGTACTTC. Translating it yields CASSQLGREQYF.

This rearrangement joins TRBV2 to TRBJ1-5; 9 nucleotides match TRBD1. CDR1 and CDR2 (germline): SNHLY, FYNNEI. This CDR3 region has 11 residues. The ends lost 8 bases at V and 11 bases at J; junction bases unmatched: 4. The CDR3 reads CASRRDRAQHF. CDR3 coding DNA: TGTGCCAGCCGCCGGGACAGGGCCCAGCATTTT.

The genes are TRBV10-3 and TRBJ1-4; 9 nucleotides align to TRBD1. The CDR3 consists of 14 residues. The V gene's germline CDR1 is ENHRY and CDR2 SYGVKD. J gave up 4 bases and V 6 bases, and 3 bases lay outside the gene matches. CDR3 DNA: TGTGCCATCAGCGAGGACAGGGGTAATGAAAAACTGTTTTTT. It translates to CAISEDRGNEKLFF.

The CDR3 coding sequence is TGTGCCAGCAGCGCTTCCGGGACAGGGGGCTCTGGAAACACCATATATTTT. Translated: CASSASGTGGSGNTIYF. The chain has TRBV7-6 and TRBJ1-3; TRBD1 aligns across 11 bases. Germline V lookup: CDR1 SGHVS, CDR2 FNYEAQ. The CDR3 extends over 17 amino acids. The trim removed 5 bases at V and 0 bases at J, leaving 6 bases unmatched.

This clone was observed a few times. This rearrangement joins TRBV29-1 to TRBJ2-7; 7 bases agree with TRBD1. V lost 7 bases to trimming and J lost 3 bases; unmatched junction nucleotides: 6. This CDR3 region has 12 residues. CDR1 and CDR2 from the germline V gene are SQVTM and ANQGSEA. CDR3 in amino acids: CSASGTDYEQYF. The CDR3 nucleotides are TGCAGCGCCTCCGGGACAGACTACGAGCAGTACTTC.

Note on this clone: The junction differs from germline at one of its ends, possibly a read error. V usage is TRBV15 and J usage is TRBJ2-7; TRBD1 agrees at 9 bases. From germline, CDR1 is LNHNV and CDR2 YYDKDF (reference sequence). The CDR3 contains 14 residues. The CDR3 nucleotides are TGTGCCACCAGCTCCCGGGACAGGGCCTACGGGCAGTACTTC. Encoded protein: CATSSRDRAYGQYF.

The rearrangement uses TRBV3-1 (or the pseudogene TRBV3-2) and TRBJ1-6, with D hard to call. In germline, CDR1 is LGHDT, CDR2 YNNKEL (reference sequence). The V gene lost 4 bases and the J gene lost 5 bases, with 12 bases spanning the gap. The CDR3 is 15 residues long. As DNA, the CDR3 is TGTGCCAGCAGCCCACGGAGATCCAATAATTCACCCCTCCACTTT. This translates into CASSPRRSNNSPLHF.

The rearrangement joins TRBV7-9 to TRBJ2-7; maybe TRBD1 (6 bases). The germline V and J ends were trimmed by 5 bases and 6 bases, with 14 bases remaining between them. CDR3 length: 13 amino acids. Germline lookup yields CDR1 SEHNR and CDR2 FQNEAQ (reference sequence). The CDR3, as DNA: TGTGCCAGCAGCCCCGTGGTACAGGGCGAGCAGTACTTC. Translating it yields CASSPVVQGEQYF. The full variable domain, completed using reference TRBV7-9 and TRBJ2-7, is DTGVSQNPRHKITKRGQNVTFRCDPISEHNRLYWYRQTLGQGPEFLTYFQNEAQLEKSRLLSDRFSAERPKGSFSTLEIQRTEQGDSAMYLCASSPVVQGEQYFGPGTRLTVT.